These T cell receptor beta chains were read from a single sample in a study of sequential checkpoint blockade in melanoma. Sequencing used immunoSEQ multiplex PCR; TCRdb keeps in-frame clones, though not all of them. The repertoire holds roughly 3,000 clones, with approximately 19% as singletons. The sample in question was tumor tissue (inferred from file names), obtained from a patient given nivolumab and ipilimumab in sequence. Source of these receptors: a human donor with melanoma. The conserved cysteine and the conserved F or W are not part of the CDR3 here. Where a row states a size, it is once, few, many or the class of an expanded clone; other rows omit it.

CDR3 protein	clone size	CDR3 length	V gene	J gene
ATNQPGSSYEQY	few	12	TRBV6-8	TRBJ2-7
ASRDSGASIYGYT	few	13	TRBV6-8	TRBJ1-2
ASSHETGTDTEAF	many	13	TRBV11-3	TRBJ1-1
ASSGRVEGANVLT	few	13	TRBV28	TRBJ2-6
ASSSLLSGEAGNTIY	few	15	TRBV28	TRBJ1-3
ASSQRTERAF	NA	10	TRBV14	TRBJ1-1
ASSYPGHANEKLF	few	13	TRBV6-8	TRBJ1-4
AWSRATGNTIY	few	11	TRBV30	TRBJ1-3
ASSSPAGEQY	NA	10	TRBV6-8	TRBJ2-7
ASSQGGQLANYGYT	many	14	TRBV11-3	TRBJ1-2
ASSLLAGGYNEQF	NA	13	TRBV10-2	TRBJ2-1
ASSLVNLEVTEAF	medium-sized	13	TRBV11-3	TRBJ1-1
ASSTRTGQGGYT	NA	12	TRBV19	TRBJ1-2
ASSHRQASLIAGYYGYT	NA	17	TRBV28	TRBJ1-2
AISTGGSYRGGELF	medium-sized	14	TRBV6-8	TRBJ2-2
ASSSDRAEQY	few	10	TRBV6-8	TRBJ2-7
ASSLTSTNEKLF	NA	12	TRBV11-3	TRBJ1-4
ASSLGPHKASYEQY	medium-sized	14	TRBV11-3	TRBJ2-7
ASSLGADTYSPLH	NA	13	TRBV5-1	TRBJ1-6
ASSYSRGWEQY	few	11	TRBV6-8	TRBJ2-7
ASSYGTAPYGYT	many	12	TRBV11-3	TRBJ1-2
ASSPSAAGRGYQETQY	few	16	TRBV11-3	TRBJ2-5
ASSQQRGYEQY	few	11	TRBV4-1	TRBJ2-7
ASRPGGNTIY	few	10	TRBV6-8	TRBJ1-3
SVEAGGANVLT	NA	11	TRBV29-1	TRBJ2-6
ASSAGTGGANVLT	few	13	TRBV11-3	TRBJ2-6
ASSYRTAQPQH	few	11	TRBV6-8	TRBJ1-5
ASSGPGTDTQY	NA	11	TRBV6-8	TRBJ2-3
ASSQGTSGEHQETQY	medium-sized	15	TRBV11-3	TRBJ2-5